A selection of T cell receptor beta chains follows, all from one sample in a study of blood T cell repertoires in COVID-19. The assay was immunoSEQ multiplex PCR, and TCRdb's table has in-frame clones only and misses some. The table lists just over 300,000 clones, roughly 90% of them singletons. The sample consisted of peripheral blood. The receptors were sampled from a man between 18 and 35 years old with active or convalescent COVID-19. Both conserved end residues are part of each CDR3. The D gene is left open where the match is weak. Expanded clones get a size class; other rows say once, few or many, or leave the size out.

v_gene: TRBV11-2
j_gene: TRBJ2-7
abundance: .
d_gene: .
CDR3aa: CASSLDLQTSREQYF
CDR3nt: TGTGCCAGCAGCTTAGATCTCCAAACTAGCAGGGAGCAGTACTTC

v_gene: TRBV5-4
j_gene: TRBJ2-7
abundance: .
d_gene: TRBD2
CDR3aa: CASSLPSGNNEQYF
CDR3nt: TGTGCCAGCAGCTTGCCTAGCGGGAACAACGAGCAGTACTTC

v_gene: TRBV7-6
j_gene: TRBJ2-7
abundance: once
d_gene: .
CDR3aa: CASSLSGPYEQYF
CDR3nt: TGTGCCAGCAGCCTGAGCGGACCCTACGAGCAGTACTTC

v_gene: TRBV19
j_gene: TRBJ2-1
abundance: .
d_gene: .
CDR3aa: CASSILTGNEQFF
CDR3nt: TGTGCCAGTAGTATACTGACTGGCAATGAGCAGTTCTTC

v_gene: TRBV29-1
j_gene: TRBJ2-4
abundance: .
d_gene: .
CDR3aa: CSTVGTGNIQYF
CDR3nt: TGCAGCACCGTAGGAACGGGGAACATTCAGTACTTC

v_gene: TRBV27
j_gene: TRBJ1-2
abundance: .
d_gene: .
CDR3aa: CASSLIPGSGYTF
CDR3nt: TGTGCCAGCAGTCTTATCCCGGGGTCTGGCTACACCTTC

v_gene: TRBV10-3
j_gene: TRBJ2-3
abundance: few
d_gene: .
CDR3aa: CAIKGGPTDTQYF
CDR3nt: TGTGCCATCAAAGGGGGACCCACAGATACGCAGTATTTT

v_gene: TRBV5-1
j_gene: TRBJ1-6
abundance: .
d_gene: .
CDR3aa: CASSPTGVGNSPLHF
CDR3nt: TGCGCCAGCAGCCCGACGGGGGTAGGGAATTCACCCCTCCACTTT

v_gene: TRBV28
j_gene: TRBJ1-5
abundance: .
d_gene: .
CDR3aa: CASSSYQPQHF
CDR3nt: TGTGCCAGCAGCTCCTATCAGCCCCAGCATTTT

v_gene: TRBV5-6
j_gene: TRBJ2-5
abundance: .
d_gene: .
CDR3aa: CASSLRETQYF
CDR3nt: TGTGCCAGCAGCTTGCGGGAGACCCAGTACTTC

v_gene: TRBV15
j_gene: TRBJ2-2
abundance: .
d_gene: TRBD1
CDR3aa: CATSRANRGYTGELFF
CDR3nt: TGTGCCACCAGCAGAGCAAACAGGGGGTACACCGGGGAGCTGTTTTTT

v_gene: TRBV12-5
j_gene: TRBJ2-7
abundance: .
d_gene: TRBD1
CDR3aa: CASGLVAGQGAYEQYF
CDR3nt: TGTGCTAGTGGTTTGGTAGCGGGACAGGGGGCCTACGAGCAGTACTTC

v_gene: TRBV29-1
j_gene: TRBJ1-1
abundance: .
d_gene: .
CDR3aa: CSARQAPNTEAFF
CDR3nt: TGCAGCGCCAGACAGGCTCCGAACACTGAAGCTTTCTTT

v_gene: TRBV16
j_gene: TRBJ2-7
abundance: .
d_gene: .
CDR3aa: CASSQSTGSPYEQYF
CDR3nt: TGTGCCAGCAGCCAATCCACAGGAAGCCCCTACGAGCAGTACTTC

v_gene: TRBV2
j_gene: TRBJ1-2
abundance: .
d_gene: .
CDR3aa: CASSGRGRRGYTF
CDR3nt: TGTGCCAGCAGTGGGAGAGGGCGGCGTGGCTACACCTTC

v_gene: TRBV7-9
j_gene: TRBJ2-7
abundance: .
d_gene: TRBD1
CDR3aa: CASSLVKGAGYEQYF
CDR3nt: TGTGCCAGCAGCTTAGTGAAGGGGGCTGGCTACGAGCAGTACTTC

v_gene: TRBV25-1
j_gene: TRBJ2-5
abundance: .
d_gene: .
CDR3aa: CASSEFRGKVETQYF
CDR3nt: TGTGCCAGCAGTGAATTTAGGGGGAAGGTCGAGACCCAGTACTTC

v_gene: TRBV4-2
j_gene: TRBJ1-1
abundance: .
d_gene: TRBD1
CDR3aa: CASSQRQGASVTEAFF
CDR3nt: TGTGCCAGCAGCCAACGACAGGGGGCATCGGTCACTGAAGCTTTCTTT

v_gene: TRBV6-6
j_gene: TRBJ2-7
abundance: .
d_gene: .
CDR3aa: CASMEFYEQYF
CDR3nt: TGTGCCAGCATGGAGTTCTACGAGCAGTACTTC

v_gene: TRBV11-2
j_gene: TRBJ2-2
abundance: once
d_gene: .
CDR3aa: CASSLGQNTGELFF
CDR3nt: TGTGCCAGCAGCTTGGGACAGAACACCGGGGAGCTGTTTTTT